Following are 30 T cell receptor beta chains from one sample sequenced in a study of Ad26.COV2.S vaccination and SARS-CoV-2 variants. Treatment noted: roughly 20 received Ad26.COV2.S at low or high dose, single or two shots; 5 received placebo; per-sample allocation not given. Day 63 after the first vaccine or placebo injection was the time point for sampling. TCRdb keeps only in-frame clones here, not all; method: immunoSEQ multiplex PCR. This sample has 380,000 or so clones, with roughly 85% found just once. The specimen was peripheral blood, collected in a trial of Ad26.COV2.S vaccine versus placebo. The receptors were gathered from a person aged 18 to 59 who received the Ad26.COV2.S COVID-19 vaccine or a placebo.

This sequence joins TRBV3-1 (or the pseudogene TRBV3-2) and TRBJ2-5, with TRBD2 matching over 7 bases. V was pared by 4 bases and J by 1 base, with 3 bases of the junction left unmatched. This CDR3 spans 14 amino acids. Germline V gene sequence: CDR1 LGHDT, CDR2 YNNKEL (reference sequence). The CDR3 DNA reads TGTGCCAGCAGCCGGGGGGGAATCCAAGAGACCCAGTACTTC. It codes for CASSRGGIQETQYF.

The V gene is TRBV19, the J gene TRBJ2-7; D perhaps matches TRBD1 (6 bases). Trimming took off 5 bases at V and 2 bases at J, with 16 bases between the two ends. CDR1 and CDR2 from the germline V gene are LNHDA and SQIVND (reference sequence). CDR3 length: 15 amino acids. In DNA form, the CDR3 reads TGTGCCAGTAGTGTCCTACAGGGTATGGCCTACGAGCAGTACTTC. Protein sequence: CASSVLQGMAYEQYF.

The chain is built from TRBV27 and TRBJ1-2; D not certain. Trimming took off 4 bases at V and 7 bases at J, with 4 bases between the two ends. This CDR3 has 10 amino acids. Looked up from germline, CDR1 is MNHEY and CDR2 is SMNVEV (reference sequence). The CDR3 DNA follows: TGTGCCAGCAGTTGGGGTGGCTACACCTTC. It specifies CASSWGGYTF.

This chain uses TRBV30 with TRBJ1-1; 8 bases are a match to TRBD1. The CDR3 extends over 13 amino acids. Per germline, CDR1 GTSNPN and CDR2 SVGIG (reference sequence). With 7 bases clipped from V and 1 base from J, the junction kept 5 bases outside the gene matches. The CDR3 reads CASRGQGNTEAFF. DNA of the CDR3: TGTGCCTCCAGGGGGCAGGGGAACACTGAAGCTTTCTTT.

The rearrangement uses TRBV2 and TRBJ2-7; D is undetermined. CDR1 is SNHLY, CDR2 FYNNEI, per germline. The CDR3 is 14 residues long. V shed 1 base and J shed 2 bases, with 9 bases lying between them. The DNA of the CDR3 is TGTGCCAGCAGTGAAGTGTGGCTCCCCTACGAGCAGTACTTC. Protein product: CASSEVWLPYEQYF.

The CDR3 DNA follows: TGCGCCAGCAGCACGGGTCTAGCGGGAGTGGCTAGCGCGCAGTTCTTC. Its protein product is CASSTGLAGVASAQFF. The rearrangement joins TRBV5-1 to TRBJ2-1; 10 bases line up with TRBD2. The ends lost 4 bases at V and 12 bases at J; junction bases unmatched: 16. CDR3 length equals 16 residues. CDR1 is SGHRS and CDR2 is YFSETQ in the germline V gene. The full variable domain, completed using reference TRBV5-1 and TRBJ2-1, is KAGVTQTPRYLIKTRGQQVTLSCSPISGHRSVSWYQQTPGQGLQFLFEYFSETQRNKGNFPGRFSGRQFSNSRSEMNVSTLELGDSALYLCASSTGLAGVASAQFFGPGTRLTVL.

The J gene is TRBJ1-2, the V gene TRBV2; TRBD1 agrees at 9 bases. The ends lost 7 bases at V and 5 bases at J; junction bases unmatched: 14. CDR1 SNHLY and CDR2 FYNNEI come from the germline V gene. The CDR3 consists of 16 residues. As DNA, the CDR3 is TGTGCCAGCACTGCCCGGACAGGGGTCCCGATATATGGCTACACCTTC. It translates to CASTARTGVPIYGYTF.

The V gene is TRBV7-2, the J gene TRBJ1-2; D is possibly TRBD1 (5 bases). The germline V gene encodes CDR1 SGHTA and CDR2 FQGNSA. This CDR3 has 14 residues. V dropped 7 bases and J dropped 8 bases, with 20 bases sitting between them. The CDR3: CASIRSGTVGGYTF. DNA of the CDR3: TGTGCCAGCATTCGATCCGGGACCGTGGGGGGCTACACCTTC.

The chain joins TRBV5-4 to TRBJ1-1, with 12 bases aligning to TRBD1. The CDR3 is 18 amino acids. Germline CDR1 reads SGHNT; CDR2 reads YYREEE (reference sequence). Unmatched junction bases numbered 9, after V lost 2 bases and J lost 1 base. The CDR3 DNA reads TGTGCCAGCAGCTTCTGGGGGACAGGGGGCTTTAGGAACACTGAAGCTTTCTTT. It is translated as CASSFWGTGGFRNTEAFF.

V is TRBV7-9 and J is TRBJ1-4; maybe TRBD1 (5 bases). Trimming removed 1 base from V and 12 bases from J, with 9 bases in between. The CDR3 contains 12 residues. Germline CDR1 reads SEHNR; CDR2 reads FQNEAQ (reference sequence). CDR3 region: CASSLDGGELFF. CDR3 DNA: TGTGCCAGCAGCTTAGATGGGGGGGAACTGTTTTTT.

The chain employs TRBV6-5 and TRBJ2-5; TRBD2 aligns across 13 bases. V trimming: 6 bases; J trimming: 5 bases; junction bases outside the gene matches: 3. Germline CDR1 is MNHEY and CDR2 is SVGAGI. This CDR3 is built from 14 residues. The CDR3 DNA reads as TGTGCCAGCAGGACTAGCGGGGGGCCGGAGACCCAGTACTTC. It specifies CASRTSGGPETQYF.

The chain is built from TRBV5-1 and TRBJ2-7; a possible D gene is TRBD2 (6 bases). Trimming removed 3 bases at V and 2 bases at J, with 9 bases between. Germline assignment: CDR1 SGHRS and CDR2 YFSETQ. This CDR3 spans 13 amino acids. The CDR3 protein is CASSYSGTYEQYF. The CDR3 DNA reads as TGCGCCAGCAGCTATAGCGGAACCTACGAGCAGTACTTC.

The J gene is TRBJ1-5, the V gene TRBV2; the match to TRBD1 covers 9 bases. The V gene end was trimmed by 5 bases and the J gene end by 4 bases; junction bases not matched to a gene: 3. Germline CDR1 is SNHLY and CDR2 is FYNNEI. The CDR3 loop spans 14 amino acids. CDR3 region: CASSTGTGNQPQHF. Written as DNA, the CDR3 is TGTGCCAGCAGTACCGGGACAGGGAATCAGCCCCAGCATTTT. Full variable domain (remainder filled in from reference TRBV2 and TRBJ1-5): EPEVTQTPSHQVTQMGQEVILRCVPISNHLYFYWYRQILGQKVEFLVSFYNNEISEKSEIFDDQFSVERPDGSNFTLKIRSTKLEDSAMYFCASSTGTGNQPQHFGDGTRLSIL.

This chain joins TRBV29-1 and TRBJ1-2; tentatively, D is TRBD1 (5 bases). The length of the CDR3 is 11 residues. Trimming left V 4 bases short and J 6 bases short, with 9 bases between. The germline V gene has CDR1 SQVTM and CDR2 ANQGSEA. The CDR3 is CSVVAGDGYTF. The CDR3 DNA sequence: TGCAGCGTTGTGGCGGGGGATGGCTACACCTTC.

This chain joins TRBV10-3 and TRBJ2-3; D gene uncertain. V was trimmed by 8 bases and J by 2 bases, leaving 11 bases between them. Germline values: CDR1 ENHRY, CDR2 SYGVKD. This CDR3 is 13 amino acids long. The CDR3 region is CAILDRLTDTQYF. The DNA for the CDR3 is TGTGCCATCCTTGACCGCCTCACAGATACGCAGTATTTT.

The chain joins TRBV6-5 to TRBJ1-1; no definite D call. Trimming left V 8 bases short and J 5 bases short, with 9 bases between. The CDR3 sequence is 11 residues long. The germline gives CDR1 MNHEY, CDR2 SVGAGI. The CDR3 loop reads CASSSGTEAFF. Here the CDR3 DNA reads TGTGCCAGCTCCTCGGGAACTGAAGCTTTCTTT.

This clone was observed a few times. The chain employs TRBV2 and TRBJ1-6; tentative D call: TRBD1 (5 bases). The CDR3 has 15 residues. CDR1 is SNHLY and CDR2 is FYNNEI in the germline V gene. The germline V and J ends were trimmed by 6 bases and 8 bases, with 17 bases remaining between them. In nucleotides, the CDR3 is TGTGCCAGCAGGCCTCCGGGACTGAGGGATTCACCCCTCCACTTT. Translated: CASRPPGLRDSPLHF.

This clone has just one count. The CDR3 reads CARSLVGRSSSYNSPLHF. CDR3 bases: TGTGCCAGAAGCTTAGTTGGGCGTTCGAGCTCCTATAATTCACCCCTCCACTTT. This chain joins TRBV7-5 and TRBJ1-6; TRBD1, the table's D call, was not compared with the DNA. TRBV7-5 is a pseudogene segment. The CDR3 length is 18 residues.

The CDR3 sequence is CASSLRAANYGYTF. DNA for the CDR3: TGTGCCAGCAGTTTAAGGGCTGCTAACTATGGCTACACCTTC. V usage is TRBV28 and J usage is TRBJ1-2; D unclear. V was trimmed by 2 bases and J by 0 bases, leaving 7 bases between them. This CDR3 contains 14 residues. Germline V CDR1 and CDR2: MDHEN, SYDVKM.

This chain's CDR3 is CASSVGPDNPGYYGYTF. CDR3 nucleotides: TGTGCCAGCAGCGTCGGGCCAGACAACCCAGGCTACTATGGCTACACCTTC. The V and J genes are TRBV9 and TRBJ1-2; D is unclear. With 2 bases removed from V and 3 bases from J, the gap between germline ends came to 20 bases. This CDR3 is 17 amino acids long. Per the germline V gene, CDR1 is SGDLS and CDR2 is YYNGEE.

CDR3 protein: CASRLKPGQGALATNEKLFF. DNA of the CDR3: TGTGCCAGCAGACTCAAACCGGGACAGGGGGCACTTGCAACTAATGAAAAACTGTTTTTT. The chain combines TRBV7-8 with TRBJ1-4; 12 nucleotides agree with TRBD1. The CDR3 consists of 20 residues. V shed 6 bases, J shed 0 bases, and the junction held 14 bases outside the gene matches. The germline CDR1 and CDR2 sequences are SGHVS and FQNEAQ. Full variable domain (missing parts from reference TRBV7-8 and TRBJ1-4): GAGVSQSPRYKVAKRGQDVALRCDPISGHVSLFWYQQALGQGPEFLTYFQNEAQLDKSGLPSDRFFAERPEGSVSTLKIQRTQQEDSAVYLCASRLKPGQGALATNEKLFFGSGTQLSVL.

This CDR3 reads CASSQGTGLGETQYF. In DNA, the CDR3 is TGTGCCAGCAGCCAAGGGACAGGGTTAGGAGAGACCCAGTACTTC. The V gene is TRBV3-1 (or the pseudogene TRBV3-2), the J gene TRBJ2-5, with TRBD1 identical over 8 bases. The CDR3 has 15 amino acids. Germline V gene lookup returns CDR1 LGHDT and CDR2 YNNKEL (reference sequence). With V trimmed by 1 base and J by 4 bases, 5 bases remained unmatched.

The chain uses TRBV6-5 and TRBJ1-3, with 8 bases aligning to TRBD1. With 5 bases clipped from V and 0 bases from J, the junction kept 3 bases outside the gene matches. CDR1 and CDR2 from the germline V gene are MNHEY and SVGAGI. This CDR3 region has 15 residues. CDR3 coding DNA: TGTGCCAGCAGTCTTACAGGGGGCTCTGGAAACACCATATATTTT. As protein: CASSLTGGSGNTIYF.

This clone was observed once. This sequence joins TRBV30 and TRBJ1-1; TRBD1 is a possible D gene (6 bases). The ends were cut back, 4 bases at V and 5 bases at J, with 14 bases in the middle. Germline values: CDR1 GTSNPN, CDR2 SVGIG (reference sequence). The CDR3 is 13 residues long. The CDR3 sequence: CAWTPGGGTEAFF. CDR3 DNA: TGTGCCTGGACCCCCGGGGGCGGAACTGAAGCTTTCTTT. The variable domain in full, with the rest retrieved from reference TRBV30 and TRBJ1-1, is SQTIHQWPATLVQPVGSPLSLECTVEGTSNPNLYWYRQAAGRGLQLLFYSVGIGQISSEVPQNLSASRPQDRQFILSSKKLLLSDSGFYLCAWTPGGGTEAFFGQGTRLTVV.

In this sample, this clone turned up once. The V call is TRBV27, the J call TRBJ1-2; 7 bases align to TRBD1. The CDR3 is made up of 13 amino acids. Unmatched junction bases numbered 6, after V lost 6 bases and J lost 5 bases. Germline CDR1 and CDR2: MNHEY and SMNVEV (reference sequence). The CDR3 is CASSLGQAYGYTF. For the CDR3, the DNA is TGTGCCAGCAGCCTCGGACAGGCTTATGGCTACACCTTC.

The chain employs TRBV7-2 and TRBJ2-7; D unclear. Per the germline V gene, CDR1 is SGHTA and CDR2 is FQGNSA. Trimming removed 3 bases from V and 1 base from J, with 7 bases in between. The CDR3 runs to 13 residues. The CDR3 protein is CASSLAFSYEQYF. DNA of the CDR3: TGTGCCAGCAGCTTGGCCTTTTCCTACGAGCAGTACTTC.

This clone showed up just once. This chain connects TRBV9 to TRBJ2-7; D is unclear. Germline V lookup: CDR1 SGDLS, CDR2 YYNGEE. Trimming took off 3 bases at V and 6 bases at J, with 16 bases between the two ends. The CDR3 extends over 14 amino acids. The CDR3 sequence: CASSGPTPAAEQYF. As DNA, the CDR3 is TGTGCCAGCAGCGGACCCACACCGGCGGCCGAGCAGTACTTC.

This clone was seen a single time. The chain joins TRBV4-1 to TRBJ2-7, with D perhaps being TRBD1 or TRBD2 (6 bases each). Germline loops: CDR1 MGHRA, CDR2 YSYEKL. Trimming stripped 1 base from V and 4 bases from J, with 17 bases between. The CDR3 loop spans 16 amino acids. The CDR3 spells CASSQARGRRSYEQYF. The CDR3 nucleotides are TGCGCCAGCAGCCAAGCACGGGGGCGGCGATCTTACGAGCAGTACTTC.

In this sample, this clone turned up many times. The genes are TRBV6-4 and TRBJ2-6; D ambiguous. The CDR3 has 16 amino acids. Germline-derived CDR1 and CDR2 are MRHNA and SNTAGT. Between the trimmed V and J ends, which lost 0 bases and 0 bases, there was a span of 6 bases. The CDR3 is CASSDSSASGANVLTF. As DNA, the CDR3 is TGTGCCAGCAGTGACTCATCAGCCTCTGGGGCCAACGTCCTGACTTTC.

The sample holds a few counts of this clone. The chain couples TRBV27 to TRBJ1-6, with 8 bases fitting TRBD1. This CDR3 has 15 amino acids. Germline V gene lookup returns CDR1 MNHEY and CDR2 SMNVEV (reference sequence). V gave up 4 bases and J gave up 5 bases; unmatched junction bases: 4. CDR3 in amino acids: CASSYQGAHNSPLHF. CDR3 bases: TGTGCCAGCAGTTATCAGGGGGCACATAATTCACCCCTCCACTTT.